A selection of T cell receptor beta chains follows, all from one sample in a study of T cell responses to AZD1222 COVID-19 vaccine. TCRdb's copy holds only in-frame clones and misses some; the assay was immunoSEQ multiplex PCR. The profile covers roughly 160,000 clones, with 75% to 95% appearing a single time and about 1.6% taken by the ten largest. Specimen: peripheral blood, collected on day 0 of AZD1222 vaccination. The origin of the receptors is an adult in good health. CDR3s include the opening cysteine and the closing phenylalanine or tryptophan. A D gene is named only where the DNA matches it firmly. The size of a clone is reported for some rows only, either as once, few or many, or as a class for expanded clones.

CDR3aa: CASSGGTGMSLDNSPLHF; abundance: .; d_gene: TRBD1; v_gene: TRBV5-1; j_gene: TRBJ1-6
CDR3aa: CASTLTGGWTEAFF; abundance: .; d_gene: TRBD1; v_gene: TRBV28; j_gene: TRBJ1-1
CDR3aa: CASSSRGAGGNSPLHF; abundance: .; d_gene: .; v_gene: TRBV27; j_gene: TRBJ1-6
CDR3aa: CASSSGEGREQYF; abundance: .; d_gene: TRBD2; v_gene: TRBV7-9; j_gene: TRBJ2-7
CDR3aa: CASSSDGNTEAFF; abundance: .; d_gene: .; v_gene: TRBV9; j_gene: TRBJ1-1
CDR3aa: CASSLEGTEAFF; abundance: .; d_gene: .; v_gene: TRBV5-1; j_gene: TRBJ1-1
CDR3aa: CASSESARVTDTQYF; abundance: .; d_gene: .; v_gene: TRBV10-1; j_gene: TRBJ2-3
CDR3aa: CASSRGPARGYTF; abundance: .; d_gene: .; v_gene: TRBV19; j_gene: TRBJ1-2
CDR3aa: CASSLVGTGNEKLFF; abundance: .; d_gene: TRBD1; v_gene: TRBV7-8; j_gene: TRBJ1-4
CDR3aa: CASSPRQGGEDTEAFF; abundance: .; d_gene: TRBD1; v_gene: TRBV5-1; j_gene: TRBJ1-1
CDR3aa: CAWSRINTGELFF; abundance: few; d_gene: .; v_gene: TRBV30; j_gene: TRBJ2-2
CDR3aa: CASSPPGQGPDTQYF; abundance: .; d_gene: TRBD1; v_gene: TRBV18; j_gene: TRBJ2-3
CDR3aa: CASSHRGDYGYTF; abundance: .; d_gene: TRBD1; v_gene: TRBV4-3; j_gene: TRBJ1-2
CDR3aa: CASSRGTVYNEQFF; abundance: .; d_gene: .; v_gene: TRBV3-1/TRBV3-2; j_gene: TRBJ2-1
CDR3aa: CASSYREGEGLETQYF; abundance: .; d_gene: TRBD2; v_gene: TRBV9; j_gene: TRBJ2-5
CDR3aa: CAISNPRDSHHEQYF; abundance: once; d_gene: TRBD1; v_gene: TRBV10-3; j_gene: TRBJ2-7
CDR3aa: CAIRSGGGETQYF; abundance: .; d_gene: TRBD1; v_gene: TRBV10-3; j_gene: TRBJ2-5
CDR3aa: CASSSTGSGTEAFF; abundance: .; d_gene: .; v_gene: TRBV27; j_gene: TRBJ1-1
CDR3aa: CASSYQYPPDRITEAFF; abundance: .; d_gene: .; v_gene: TRBV6-2/TRBV6-3; j_gene: TRBJ1-1
CDR3aa: CASSHTGTGVSEQFF; abundance: .; d_gene: TRBD1; v_gene: TRBV7-3; j_gene: TRBJ2-1
CDR3aa: CASSQGAPRGRLTLWGYTF; abundance: .; d_gene: TRBD1; v_gene: TRBV3-1/TRBV3-2; j_gene: TRBJ1-2
CDR3aa: CASRPWQGTEAFF; abundance: .; d_gene: .; v_gene: TRBV7-9; j_gene: TRBJ1-1
CDR3aa: CASRRRPNQPQHF; abundance: .; d_gene: .; v_gene: TRBV27; j_gene: TRBJ1-5
CDR3aa: CASSLFSTGRGEKLFF; abundance: .; d_gene: .; v_gene: TRBV7-9; j_gene: TRBJ1-4
CDR3aa: CSVLRTGVISEQYF; abundance: .; d_gene: TRBD1; v_gene: TRBV29-1; j_gene: TRBJ2-7
CDR3aa: CASSFADRGRKLFF; abundance: .; d_gene: TRBD1; v_gene: TRBV27; j_gene: TRBJ1-4
CDR3aa: CASMDTNVEQYF; abundance: .; d_gene: .; v_gene: TRBV2; j_gene: TRBJ2-7
CDR3aa: CASSQDPSGGPEDTQYF; abundance: .; d_gene: TRBD2; v_gene: TRBV4-1; j_gene: TRBJ2-3
CDR3aa: CASSSMTSGNQETQYF; abundance: .; d_gene: TRBD2; v_gene: TRBV28; j_gene: TRBJ2-5
CDR3aa: CASSIGGVGTGELFF; abundance: .; d_gene: .; v_gene: TRBV19; j_gene: TRBJ2-2
CDR3aa: CASSADRVGETQYF; abundance: .; d_gene: .; v_gene: TRBV25-1; j_gene: TRBJ2-5
CDR3aa: CASSFPRGGASNTGELFF; abundance: .; d_gene: TRBD2; v_gene: TRBV7-8; j_gene: TRBJ2-2
CDR3aa: CASSPASGGHTEAFF; abundance: few; d_gene: TRBD1; v_gene: TRBV28; j_gene: TRBJ1-1
CDR3aa: CASSIGGGRRSYSGTEAFF; abundance: .; d_gene: .; v_gene: TRBV19; j_gene: TRBJ1-1
CDR3aa: CASSPLGPGNSNQPQHF; abundance: .; d_gene: .; v_gene: TRBV3-1/TRBV3-2; j_gene: TRBJ1-5
CDR3aa: CASSHGLAGGQDTQYF; abundance: .; d_gene: TRBD2; v_gene: TRBV3-1/TRBV3-2; j_gene: TRBJ2-3
CDR3aa: CASSDGLAEYEQYF; abundance: once; d_gene: TRBD2; v_gene: TRBV3-1/TRBV3-2; j_gene: TRBJ2-7
CDR3aa: CASSYSSSRETQYF; abundance: .; d_gene: .; v_gene: TRBV6-2/TRBV6-3; j_gene: TRBJ2-5
CDR3aa: CASSFRRPGPSPRGYTF; abundance: .; d_gene: .; v_gene: TRBV5-8; j_gene: TRBJ1-2
CDR3aa: CASSLTGSEAFF; abundance: .; d_gene: .; v_gene: TRBV7-3; j_gene: TRBJ1-1
CDR3aa: CASSKGQAGLYGYTF; abundance: .; d_gene: .; v_gene: TRBV21-1; j_gene: TRBJ1-2